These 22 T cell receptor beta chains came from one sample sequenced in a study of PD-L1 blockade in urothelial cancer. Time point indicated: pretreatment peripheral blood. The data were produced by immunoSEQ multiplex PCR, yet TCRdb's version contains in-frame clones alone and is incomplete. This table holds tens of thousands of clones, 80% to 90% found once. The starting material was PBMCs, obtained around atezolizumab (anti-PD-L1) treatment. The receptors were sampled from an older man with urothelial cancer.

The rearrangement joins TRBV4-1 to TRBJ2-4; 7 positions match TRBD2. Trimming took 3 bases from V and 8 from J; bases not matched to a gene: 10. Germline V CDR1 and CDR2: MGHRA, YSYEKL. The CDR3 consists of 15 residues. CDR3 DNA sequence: TGCGCCAGCAGCCACTTCGAAGCAGCGGGGCACATTCAGTACTTC. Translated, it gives CASSHFEAAGHIQYF.

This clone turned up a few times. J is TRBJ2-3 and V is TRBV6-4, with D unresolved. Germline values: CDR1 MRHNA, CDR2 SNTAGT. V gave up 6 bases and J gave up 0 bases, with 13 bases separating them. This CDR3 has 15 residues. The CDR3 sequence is CASRRELSSTDTQYF. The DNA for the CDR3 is TGTGCCAGCAGGAGAGAGCTTTCTAGCACAGATACGCAGTATTTT.

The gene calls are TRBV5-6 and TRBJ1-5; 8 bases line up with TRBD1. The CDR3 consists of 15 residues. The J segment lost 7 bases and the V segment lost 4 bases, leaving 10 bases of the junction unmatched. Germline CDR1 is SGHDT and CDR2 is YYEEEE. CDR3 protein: CASSRDRSREQPQHF. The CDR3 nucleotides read TGTGCCAGCAGCCGGGACAGGTCGCGGGAGCAGCCCCAGCATTTT.

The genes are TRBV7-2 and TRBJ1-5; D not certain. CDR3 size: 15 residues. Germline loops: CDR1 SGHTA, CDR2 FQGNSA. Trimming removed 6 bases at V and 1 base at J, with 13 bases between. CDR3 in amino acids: CASSSTPGSNQPQHF. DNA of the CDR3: TGTGCCAGCAGTTCCACTCCAGGAAGCAATCAGCCCCAGCATTTT.

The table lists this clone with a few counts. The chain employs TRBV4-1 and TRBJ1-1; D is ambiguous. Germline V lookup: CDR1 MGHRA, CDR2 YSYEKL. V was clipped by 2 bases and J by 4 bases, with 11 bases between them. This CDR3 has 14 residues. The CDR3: CASSQPRSGTEAFF. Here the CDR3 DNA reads TGCGCCAGCAGCCAACCCCGGTCGGGCACTGAAGCTTTCTTT.

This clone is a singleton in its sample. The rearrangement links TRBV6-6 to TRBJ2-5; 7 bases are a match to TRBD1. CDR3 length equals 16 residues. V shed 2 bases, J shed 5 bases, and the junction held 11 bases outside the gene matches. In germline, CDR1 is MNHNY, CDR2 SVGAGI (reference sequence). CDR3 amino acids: CASSYGATAQGETQYF. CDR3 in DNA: TGTGCCAGCAGTTACGGCGCGACCGCACAGGGGGAGACCCAGTACTTC.

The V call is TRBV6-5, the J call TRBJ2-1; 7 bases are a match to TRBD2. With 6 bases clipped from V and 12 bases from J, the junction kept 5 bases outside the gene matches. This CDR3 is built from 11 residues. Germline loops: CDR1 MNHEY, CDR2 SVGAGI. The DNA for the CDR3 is TGTGCCAGCAGCCCAGGACTAGGGCAGTTCTTC. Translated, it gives CASSPGLGQFF.

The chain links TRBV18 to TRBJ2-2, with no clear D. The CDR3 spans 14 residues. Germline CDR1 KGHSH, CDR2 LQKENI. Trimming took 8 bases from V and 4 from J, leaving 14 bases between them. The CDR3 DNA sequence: TGTGCCAGCCTGATTGAGGTTCGCACCGGGGAGCTGTTTTTT. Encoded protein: CASLIEVRTGELFF.

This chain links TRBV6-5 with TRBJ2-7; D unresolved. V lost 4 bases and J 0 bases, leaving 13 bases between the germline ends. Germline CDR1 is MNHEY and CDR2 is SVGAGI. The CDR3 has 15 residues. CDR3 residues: CASSLSERSSYEQYF. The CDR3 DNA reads TGTGCCAGCAGTTTGTCCGAGAGAAGCTCCTACGAGCAGTACTTC.

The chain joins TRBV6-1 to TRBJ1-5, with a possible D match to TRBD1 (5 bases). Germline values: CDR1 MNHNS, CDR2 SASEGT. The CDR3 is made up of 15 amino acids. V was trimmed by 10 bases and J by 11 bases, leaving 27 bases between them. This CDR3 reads CATTIEHLGGEAQHF. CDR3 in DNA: TGTGCCACGACTATTGAACACCTCGGGGGGGAGGCCCAGCATTTT.

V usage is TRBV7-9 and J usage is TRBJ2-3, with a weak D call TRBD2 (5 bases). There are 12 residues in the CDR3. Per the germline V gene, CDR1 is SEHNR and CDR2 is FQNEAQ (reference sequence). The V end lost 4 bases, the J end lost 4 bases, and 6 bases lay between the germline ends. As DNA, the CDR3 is TGTGCCAGCAGCTGGCGGGCAGATACGCAGTATTTT. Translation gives CASSWRADTQYF.

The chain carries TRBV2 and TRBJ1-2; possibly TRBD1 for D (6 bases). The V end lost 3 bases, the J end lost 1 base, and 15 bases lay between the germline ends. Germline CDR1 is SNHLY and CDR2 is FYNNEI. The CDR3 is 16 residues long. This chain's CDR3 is CASSDRGQLFNYGYTF. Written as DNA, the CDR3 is TGTGCCAGCAGTGACCGCGGACAGCTCTTTAACTATGGCTACACCTTC.

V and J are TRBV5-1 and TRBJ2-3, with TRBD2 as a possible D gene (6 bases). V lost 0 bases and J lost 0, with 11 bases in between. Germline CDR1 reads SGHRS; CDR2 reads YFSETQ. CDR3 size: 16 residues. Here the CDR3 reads CASSLGLSGSTDTQYF. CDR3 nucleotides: TGCGCCAGCAGCTTGGGCCTCAGCGGGAGCACAGATACGCAGTATTTT. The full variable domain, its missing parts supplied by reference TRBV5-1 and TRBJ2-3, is KAGVTQTPRYLIKTRGQQVTLSCSPISGHRSVSWYQQTPGQGLQFLFEYFSETQRNKGNFPGRFSGRQFSNSRSEMNVSTLELGDSALYLCASSLGLSGSTDTQYFGPGTRLTVL.

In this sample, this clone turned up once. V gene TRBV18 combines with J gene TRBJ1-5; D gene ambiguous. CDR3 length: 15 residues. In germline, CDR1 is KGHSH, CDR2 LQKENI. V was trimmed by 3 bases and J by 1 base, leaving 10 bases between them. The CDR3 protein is CASSPLSMSNQPQHF. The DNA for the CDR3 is TGTGCCAGCTCACCTCTAAGTATGAGCAATCAGCCCCAGCATTTT.

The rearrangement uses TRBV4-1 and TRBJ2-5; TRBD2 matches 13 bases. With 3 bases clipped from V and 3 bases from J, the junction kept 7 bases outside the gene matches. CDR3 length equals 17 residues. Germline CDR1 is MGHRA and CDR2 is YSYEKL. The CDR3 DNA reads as TGCGCCAGCAGCCACCTACCCGGGACTAGCGGGAAAGAGACCCAGTACTTC. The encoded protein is CASSHLPGTSGKETQYF.

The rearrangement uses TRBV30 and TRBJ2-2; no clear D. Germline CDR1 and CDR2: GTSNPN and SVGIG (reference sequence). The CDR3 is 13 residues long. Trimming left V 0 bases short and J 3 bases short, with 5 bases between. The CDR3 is CAWSVQYTGELFF. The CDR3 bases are TGTGCCTGGAGTGTACAATACACCGGGGAGCTGTTTTTT.

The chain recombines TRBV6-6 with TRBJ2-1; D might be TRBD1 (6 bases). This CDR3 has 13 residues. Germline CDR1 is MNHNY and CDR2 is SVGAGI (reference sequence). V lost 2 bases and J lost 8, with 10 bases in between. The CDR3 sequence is CASSYRDIDEQFF. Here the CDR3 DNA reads TGTGCCAGCAGTTACCGGGACATCGATGAGCAGTTCTTC.

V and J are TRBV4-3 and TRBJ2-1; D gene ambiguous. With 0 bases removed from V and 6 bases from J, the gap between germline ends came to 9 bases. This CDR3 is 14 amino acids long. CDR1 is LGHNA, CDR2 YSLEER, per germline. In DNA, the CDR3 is TGCGCCAGCAGCCAAGATCCCACAGCCAATGAGCAGTTCTTC. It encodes CASSQDPTANEQFF.

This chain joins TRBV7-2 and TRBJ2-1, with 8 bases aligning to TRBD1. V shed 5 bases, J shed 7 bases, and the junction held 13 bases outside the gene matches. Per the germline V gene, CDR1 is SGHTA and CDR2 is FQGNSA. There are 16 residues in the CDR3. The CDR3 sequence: CASSPMAQGVGNEQFF. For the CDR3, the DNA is TGTGCCAGCAGCCCAATGGCACAGGGGGTTGGGAATGAGCAGTTCTTC.

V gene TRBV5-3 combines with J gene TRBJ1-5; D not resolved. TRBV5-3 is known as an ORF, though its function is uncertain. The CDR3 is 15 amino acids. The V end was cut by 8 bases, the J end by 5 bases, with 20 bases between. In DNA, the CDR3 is TGTGCCAGCTTCCGGGCCACGGGGATAGATCAGCCCCAGCATTTT. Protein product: CASFRATGIDQPQHF.

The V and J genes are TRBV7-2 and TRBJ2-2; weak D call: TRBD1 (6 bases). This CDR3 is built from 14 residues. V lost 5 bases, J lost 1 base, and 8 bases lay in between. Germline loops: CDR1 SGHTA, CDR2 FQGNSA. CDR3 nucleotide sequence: TGTGCCAGCAGCCCGGACAGGAACACCGGGGAGCTGTTTTTT. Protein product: CASSPDRNTGELFF.

The CDR3 is CASSLKTPDTQYF. In DNA, the CDR3 is TGTGCCAGCAGCTTAAAGACTCCAGATACGCAGTATTTT. The chain has TRBV5-4 and TRBJ2-3; D ambiguous. V gave up 2 bases and J gave up 4 bases, with 8 bases separating them. The germline V gene encodes CDR1 SGHNT and CDR2 YYREEE (reference sequence). The CDR3 is 13 residues long.